These 8 T cell receptor beta chains came from one sample sequenced in a study of Ad26.COV2.S vaccination and SARS-CoV-2 variants. Measured with immunoSEQ multiplex PCR; TCRdb has only the in-frame clones, and not every one. This sample has more than 150,000 clones, with roughly 87% found just once. The input for sequencing was peripheral blood, taken after recovery from COVID-19. All receptors derive from a human donor who had recovered from COVID-19.

The chain carries TRBV6-6 and TRBJ2-3; TRBD1 agrees at 10 bases. The CDR3 is 15 amino acids. The V gene end was trimmed by 6 bases and the J gene end by 1 base; junction bases not matched to a gene: 4. Looked up from germline, CDR1 is MNHNY and CDR2 is SVGAGI (reference sequence). The CDR3 reads CASSSGTGGTDTQYF. The DNA of the CDR3 is TGTGCCAGCAGCTCAGGGACAGGGGGCACAGATACGCAGTATTTT.

The J gene is TRBJ1-1, the V gene TRBV18; 11 bases match TRBD1. V dropped 6 bases and J dropped 8; count of bases not matched to a gene: 8. CDR3 length: 14 amino acids. CDR1 and CDR2 from the germline V gene are KGHSH and LQKENI. The CDR3 DNA sequence: TGTGCCAGCTCGGACAGGGGGCGGGAATCAGAAGCTTTCTTT. Protein sequence: CASSDRGRESEAFF.

The chain carries TRBV3-1 (or the pseudogene TRBV3-2) and TRBJ1-2, with D maybe TRBD1 (6 bases). The CDR3 runs 14 residues. With 1 base removed from V and 2 bases from J, the gap between germline ends came to 8 bases. Looked up from germline, CDR1 is LGHDT and CDR2 is YNNKEL (reference sequence). CDR3: CASSQGGGNYGYTF. In nucleotides, the CDR3 is TGTGCCAGCAGCCAAGGAGGGGGGAACTATGGCTACACCTTC.

The chain is built from TRBV2 and TRBJ2-7, with D hard to call. V was pared by 0 bases and J by 2 bases, with 11 bases between. Germline CDR1 is SNHLY and CDR2 is FYNNEI. The length of the CDR3 is 15 residues. CDR3 loop: CASSEAINGAYEQYF. In DNA form, the CDR3 reads TGTGCCAGCAGTGAAGCGATAAACGGAGCCTACGAGCAGTACTTC.

V usage is TRBV5-1 and J usage is TRBJ2-3, with 10 bases identical to TRBD2. The CDR3 contains 15 residues. The V and J ends lost 4 bases and 3 bases, in that order; junction bases with no gene match: 5. Germline lookup yields CDR1 SGHRS and CDR2 YFSETQ. The CDR3 region is CASSPERGGTDTQYF. In DNA, the CDR3 is TGCGCCAGCAGCCCCGAGCGGGGGGGGACAGATACGCAGTATTTT.

The chain carries TRBV10-3 and TRBJ2-7, with 10 bases that match TRBD1. The CDR3 has 13 amino acids. After removal of 11 bases from V and 0 bases from J, the junction contained 4 bases not matched to a gene. Per germline, CDR1 ENHRY and CDR2 SYGVKD. The CDR3 loop reads CAAGQGTSYEQYF. CDR3 coding DNA: TGTGCCGCGGGACAGGGGACCTCCTACGAGCAGTACTTC.

A single count supports this clone. The chain recombines TRBV20-1 with TRBJ1-2; D is unclear. CDR1 is DFQATT, CDR2 SNEGSKA, per germline (reference sequence). The CDR3 has 14 amino acids. V lost 3 bases to trimming and J lost 5 bases, with 16 bases between them. The CDR3 reads CSASAPSGGYGYTF. The DNA for the CDR3 is TGCAGTGCTAGTGCCCCCTCGGGCGGTTATGGCTACACCTTC.

This chain connects TRBV19 to TRBJ1-6, with D hard to call. Between the trimmed V and J ends, which lost 5 bases and 13 bases, there was a span of 18 bases. CDR3 size: 14 residues. Germline V gene sequence: CDR1 LNHDA, CDR2 SQIVND (reference sequence). The CDR3 coding sequence is TGTGCCAGTAGTTCAGAGGTCCCGTCGTCGCCCCTCCACTTT. It specifies CASSSEVPSSPLHF.